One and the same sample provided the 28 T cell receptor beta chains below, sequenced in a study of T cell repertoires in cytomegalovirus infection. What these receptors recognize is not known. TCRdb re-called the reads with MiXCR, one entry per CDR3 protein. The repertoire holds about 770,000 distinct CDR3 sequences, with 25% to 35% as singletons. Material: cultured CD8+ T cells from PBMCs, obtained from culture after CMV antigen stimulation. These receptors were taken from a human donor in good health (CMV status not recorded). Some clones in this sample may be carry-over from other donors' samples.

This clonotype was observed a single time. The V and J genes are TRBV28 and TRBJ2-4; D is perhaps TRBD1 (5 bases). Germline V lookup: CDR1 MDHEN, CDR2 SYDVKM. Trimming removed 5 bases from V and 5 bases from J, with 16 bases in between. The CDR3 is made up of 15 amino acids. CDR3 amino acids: CASSPPYRSENIQYF. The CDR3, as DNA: TGTGCCAGCAGTCCCCCCTACAGGTCGGAAAACATTCAGTACTTC.

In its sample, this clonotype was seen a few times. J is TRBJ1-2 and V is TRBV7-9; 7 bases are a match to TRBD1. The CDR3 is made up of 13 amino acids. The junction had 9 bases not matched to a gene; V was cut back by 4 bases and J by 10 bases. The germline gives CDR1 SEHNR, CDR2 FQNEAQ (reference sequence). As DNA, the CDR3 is TGTGCCAGCAGCTCGGGGACAGACATTTCCTACACCTTC. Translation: CASSSGTDISYTF.

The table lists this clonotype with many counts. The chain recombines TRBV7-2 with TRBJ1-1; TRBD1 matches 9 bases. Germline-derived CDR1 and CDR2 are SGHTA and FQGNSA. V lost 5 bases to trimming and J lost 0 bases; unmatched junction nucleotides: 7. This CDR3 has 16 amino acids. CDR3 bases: TGTGCCAGCAGCCTCCACAGGGGGCGGCTGAACACTGAAGCTTTCTTT. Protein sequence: CASSLHRGRLNTEAFF.

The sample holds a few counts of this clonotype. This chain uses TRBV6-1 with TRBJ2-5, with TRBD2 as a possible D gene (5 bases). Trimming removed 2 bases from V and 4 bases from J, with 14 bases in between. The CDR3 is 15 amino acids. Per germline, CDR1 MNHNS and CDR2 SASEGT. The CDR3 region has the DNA TGTGCCAGCAGTGAAAGAGTAGAGGGCAGAGAGACCCAGTACTTC. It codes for CASSERVEGRETQYF.

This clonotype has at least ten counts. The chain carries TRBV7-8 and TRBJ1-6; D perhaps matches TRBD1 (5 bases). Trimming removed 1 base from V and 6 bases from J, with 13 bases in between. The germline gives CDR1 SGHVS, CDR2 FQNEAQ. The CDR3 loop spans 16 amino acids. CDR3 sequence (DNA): TGTGCCAGCAGCTTAGGGGGGGGTGGTTTTAATTCACCCCTCCACTTT. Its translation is CASSLGGGGFNSPLHF.

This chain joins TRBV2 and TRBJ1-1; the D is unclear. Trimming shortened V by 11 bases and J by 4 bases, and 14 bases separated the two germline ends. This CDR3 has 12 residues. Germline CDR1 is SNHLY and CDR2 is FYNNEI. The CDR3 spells CAFRRLGTEAFF. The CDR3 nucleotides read TGTGCCTTCAGACGGCTGGGCACTGAAGCTTTCTTT. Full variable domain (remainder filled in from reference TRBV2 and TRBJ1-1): EPEVTQTPSHQVTQMGQEVILRCVPISNHLYFYWYRQILGQKVEFLVSFYNNEISEKSEIFDDQFSVERPDGSNFTLKIRSTKLEDSAMYFCAFRRLGTEAFFGQGTRLTVV.

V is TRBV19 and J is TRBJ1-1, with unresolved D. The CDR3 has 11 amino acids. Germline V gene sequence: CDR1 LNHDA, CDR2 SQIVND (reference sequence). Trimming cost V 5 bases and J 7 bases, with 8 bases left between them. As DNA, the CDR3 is TGTGCCAGTAGTGCGAATTTTGAAGCTTTCTTT. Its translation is CASSANFEAFF.

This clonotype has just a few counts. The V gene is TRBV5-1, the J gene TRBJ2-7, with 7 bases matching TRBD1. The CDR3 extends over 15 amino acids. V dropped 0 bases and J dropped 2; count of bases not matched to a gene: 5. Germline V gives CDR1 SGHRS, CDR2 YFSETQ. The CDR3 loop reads CASSLEGQRTYEQYF. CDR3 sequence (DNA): TGCGCCAGCAGCTTGGAGGGACAGAGGACCTACGAGCAGTACTTC.

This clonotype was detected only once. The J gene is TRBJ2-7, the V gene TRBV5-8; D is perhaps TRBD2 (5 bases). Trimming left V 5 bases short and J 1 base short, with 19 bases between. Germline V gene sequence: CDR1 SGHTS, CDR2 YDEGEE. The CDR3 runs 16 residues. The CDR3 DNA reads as TGTGCCAGCAGAAACCCCCCGGAACTAGTGTCCTACGAGCAGTACGTC. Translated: CASRNPPELVSYEQYV.

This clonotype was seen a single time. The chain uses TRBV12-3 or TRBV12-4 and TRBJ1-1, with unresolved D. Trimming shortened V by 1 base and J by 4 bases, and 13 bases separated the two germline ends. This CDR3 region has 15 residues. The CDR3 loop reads CASSLVVDAATEAFF. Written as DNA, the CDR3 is TGTGCCAGCAGTTTAGTGGTGGATGCGGCCACTGAAGCTTTCTTT.

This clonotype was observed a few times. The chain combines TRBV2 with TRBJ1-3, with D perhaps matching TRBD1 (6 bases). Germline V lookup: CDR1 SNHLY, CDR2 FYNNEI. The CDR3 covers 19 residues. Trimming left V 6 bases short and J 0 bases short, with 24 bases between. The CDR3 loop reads CASSPRTAFLPISGNTIYF. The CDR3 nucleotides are TGTGCCAGCAGCCCTAGGACAGCCTTCCTGCCCATCTCTGGAAACACCATATATTTT. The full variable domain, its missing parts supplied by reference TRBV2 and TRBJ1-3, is EPEVTQTPSHQVTQMGQEVILRCVPISNHLYFYWYRQILGQKVEFLVSFYNNEISEKSEIFDDQFSVERPDGSNFTLKIRSTKLEDSAMYFCASSPRTAFLPISGNTIYFGEGSWLTVV.

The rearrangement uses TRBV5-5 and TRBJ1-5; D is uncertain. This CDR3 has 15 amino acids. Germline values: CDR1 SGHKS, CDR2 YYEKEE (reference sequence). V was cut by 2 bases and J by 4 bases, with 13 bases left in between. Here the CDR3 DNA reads TGTGCCAGCAGCTTAAAAGGCGGCGTTAATCAGCCCCAGCATTTT. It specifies CASSLKGGVNQPQHF.

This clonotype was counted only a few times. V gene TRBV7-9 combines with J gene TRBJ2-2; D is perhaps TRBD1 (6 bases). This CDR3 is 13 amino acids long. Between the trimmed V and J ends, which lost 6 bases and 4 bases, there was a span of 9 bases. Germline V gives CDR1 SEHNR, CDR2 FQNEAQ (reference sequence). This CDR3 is CASRQGVTGELFF. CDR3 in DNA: TGTGCCAGCAGACAGGGCGTCACCGGGGAGCTGTTTTTT.

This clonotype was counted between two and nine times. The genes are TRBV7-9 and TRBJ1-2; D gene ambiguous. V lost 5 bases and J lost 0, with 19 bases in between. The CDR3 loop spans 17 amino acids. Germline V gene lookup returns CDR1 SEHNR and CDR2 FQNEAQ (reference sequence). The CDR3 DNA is TGTGCCAGCAGCGCACAAACCCGGTCCCCGACTAACTATGGCTACACCTTC. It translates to CASSAQTRSPTNYGYTF.

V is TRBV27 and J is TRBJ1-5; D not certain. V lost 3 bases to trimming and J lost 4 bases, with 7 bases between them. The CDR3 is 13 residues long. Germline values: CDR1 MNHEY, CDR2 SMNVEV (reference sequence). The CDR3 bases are TGTGCCAGCAGTTTTGGGAAGAATCAGCCCCAGCATTTT. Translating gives CASSFGKNQPQHF.

CDR3: CASSLEFGTSGARNNEQFF. CDR3 in DNA: TGTGCCAGCAGCTTAGAGTTTGGGACTAGCGGGGCTCGGAACAATGAGCAGTTCTTC. This rearrangement joins TRBV11-2 to TRBJ2-1; TRBD2 matches at 13 bases. Losses at the gene ends were 0 bases for V and 5 bases for J; bases not matched to a gene: 10. Germline V gene lookup returns CDR1 SGHAT and CDR2 FQNNGV. This CDR3 spans 19 amino acids. The whole variable domain, remainder taken from reference TRBV11-2 and TRBJ2-1, is EAGVAQSPRYKIIEKRQSVAFWCNPISGHATLYWYQQILGQGPKLLIQFQNNGVVDDSQLPKDRFSAERLKGVDSTLKIQPAKLEDSAVYLCASSLEFGTSGARNNEQFFGPGTRLTVL.

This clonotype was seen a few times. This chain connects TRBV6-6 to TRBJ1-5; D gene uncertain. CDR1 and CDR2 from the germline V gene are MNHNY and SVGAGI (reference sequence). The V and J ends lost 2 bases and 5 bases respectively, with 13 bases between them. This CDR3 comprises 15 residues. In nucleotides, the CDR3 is TGTGCCAGCAGTTACCGCCCTTTGGCCCATCAGCCCCAGCATTTT. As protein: CASSYRPLAHQPQHF.

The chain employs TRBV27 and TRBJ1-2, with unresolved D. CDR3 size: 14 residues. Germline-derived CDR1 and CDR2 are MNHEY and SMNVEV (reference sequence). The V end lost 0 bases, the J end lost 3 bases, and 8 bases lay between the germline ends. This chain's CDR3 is CASSLSRIDYGYTF. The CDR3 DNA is TGTGCCAGCAGTTTATCAAGGATCGACTATGGCTACACCTTC.

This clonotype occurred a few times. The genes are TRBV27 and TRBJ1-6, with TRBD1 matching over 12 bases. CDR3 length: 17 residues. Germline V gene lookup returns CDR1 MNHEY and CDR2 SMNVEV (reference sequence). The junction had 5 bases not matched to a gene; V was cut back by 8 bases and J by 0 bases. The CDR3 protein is CASSPGQGASYNSPLHF. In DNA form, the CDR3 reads TGTGCCAGCTCCCCGGGACAGGGGGCCTCCTATAATTCACCCCTCCACTTT.

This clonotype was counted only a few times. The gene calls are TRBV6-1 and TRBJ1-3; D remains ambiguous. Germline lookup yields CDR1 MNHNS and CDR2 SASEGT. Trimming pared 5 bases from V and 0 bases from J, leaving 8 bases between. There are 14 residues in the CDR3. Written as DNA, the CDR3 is TGTGCCAGCAGTACAGCCCTCTCTGGAAACACCATATATTTT. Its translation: CASSTALSGNTIYF.

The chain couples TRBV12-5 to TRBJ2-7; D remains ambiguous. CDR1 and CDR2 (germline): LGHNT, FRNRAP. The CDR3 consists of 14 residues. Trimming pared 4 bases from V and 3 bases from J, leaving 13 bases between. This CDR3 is CASGSPQALYEQYF. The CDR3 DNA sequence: TGTGCTAGTGGTTCCCCGCAGGCGCTCTACGAGCAGTACTTC.

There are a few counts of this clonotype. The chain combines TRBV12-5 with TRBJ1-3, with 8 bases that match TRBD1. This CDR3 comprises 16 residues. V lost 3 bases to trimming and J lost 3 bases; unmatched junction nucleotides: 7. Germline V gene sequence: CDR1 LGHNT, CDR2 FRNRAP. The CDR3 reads CASGFIQGAGGNTIYF. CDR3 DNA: TGTGCTAGTGGTTTCATCCAGGGGGCTGGTGGAAACACCATATATTTT.

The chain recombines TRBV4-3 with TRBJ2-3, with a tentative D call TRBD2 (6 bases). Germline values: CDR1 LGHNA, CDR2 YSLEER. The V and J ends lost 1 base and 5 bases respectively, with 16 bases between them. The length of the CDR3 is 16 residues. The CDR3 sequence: CASSQGDSLTQDTQYF. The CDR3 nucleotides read TGCGCCAGCAGCCAAGGGGACTCTCTAACACAAGATACGCAGTATTTT.

CDR3 coding DNA: TGTGCCAGCAGTCATCCGGGACAGCGGAACACCGGGGAGCTGTTTTTT. Translated: CASSHPGQRNTGELFF. The chain is built from TRBV12-3 or TRBV12-4 and TRBJ2-2, with 7 positions matching TRBD1. V trimming: 5 bases; J trimming: 1 base; junction bases outside the gene matches: 7. The CDR3 spans 16 residues.

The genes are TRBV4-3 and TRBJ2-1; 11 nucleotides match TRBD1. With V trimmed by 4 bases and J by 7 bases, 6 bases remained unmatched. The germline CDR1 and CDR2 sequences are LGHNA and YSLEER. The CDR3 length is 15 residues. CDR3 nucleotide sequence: TGCGCCAGCAGCCCGGACAGGGGGCTTAGGAATGAGCAGTTCTTC. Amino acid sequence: CASSPDRGLRNEQFF.

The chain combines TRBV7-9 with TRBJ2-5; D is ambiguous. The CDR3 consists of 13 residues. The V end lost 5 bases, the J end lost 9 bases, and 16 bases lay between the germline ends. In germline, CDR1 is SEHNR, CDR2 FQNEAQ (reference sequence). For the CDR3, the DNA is TGTGCCAGCAGCCCAGAAGGTCGGATGGCCCAGTACTTC. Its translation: CASSPEGRMAQYF.

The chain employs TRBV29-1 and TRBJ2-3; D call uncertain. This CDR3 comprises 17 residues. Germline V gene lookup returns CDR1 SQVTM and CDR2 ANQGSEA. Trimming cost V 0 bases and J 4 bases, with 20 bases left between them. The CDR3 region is CSVEDLPDANWADTQYF. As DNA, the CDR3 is TGCAGCGTTGAAGATCTTCCCGACGCGAATTGGGCAGATACGCAGTATTTT.

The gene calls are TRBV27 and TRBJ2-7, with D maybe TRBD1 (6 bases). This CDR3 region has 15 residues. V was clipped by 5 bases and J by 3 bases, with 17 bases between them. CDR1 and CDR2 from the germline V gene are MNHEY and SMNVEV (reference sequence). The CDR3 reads CASSPREGQFYEQYF. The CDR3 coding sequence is TGTGCCAGCAGTCCCCGCGAAGGACAGTTCTACGAGCAGTACTTC.